The clone carrying this TCR beta chain was seen a handful of times. Antigen: not known. The entry originates in a study of T-cell memory formation after mild COVID-19. CDR1 SQVTM and CDR2 ANQGSEA come from the germline V gene. The CDR3 consists of 12 residues. V lost 7 bases, J lost 11 bases, and 8 bases stayed unmatched. Constant-segment primers and 5'RACE yielded cDNA libraries for TCR alpha and TCR beta, each carrying sample barcodes and UMIs. MiXCR, applied by TCRdb to the 5' RACE reads, yields one record per CDR3 protein. Here the sample spans about 270,000 distinct CDR3 sequences, less than 20% being singletons. Study-level findings and limits: Among clones contracting day 15 to 85, CD4/CD8 was balanced, whereas later expanders leaned CD4+. Cross-reactive memory seemingly joined, as some responding clones were found in pre-infection memory. Of the contracting clones, CD4+ ones lay mainly in CM and EM, and CD8+ ones in EMRA.

The sample taken for sequencing was PBMCs or a T cell subset sorted from them (not recorded which). This receptor was identified in an adult woman who had mild COVID-19 (a few samples of this study predate the infection). Cell type and time point are not known. The chain employs TRBV29-1 and TRBJ1-1; 12 bases align to TRBD1. CDR3 in DNA: TGCAGCGCCGGGACAGGGGGCATTGGGGCTTTCTTT. It codes for CSAGTGGIGAFF.